This record looks at one T cell receptor (beta chain) sequence and its context. This sample stems from a study of blood T cell repertoires in COVID-19. On the study more broadly: PBMCs, B-cell-depleted T cells, or T cells provided the cDNA or gDNA that made up the material.

Participant reports of clinical history set cohort assignment. It was within 2 weeks before study entry that exposed participants met a COVID-19 case. Authors' processing steps: Estimation of nucleated cell counts relied on the amplification of reference gene primers. Some clones are missing from TCRdb's copy, which holds only in-frame ones; the method was immunoSEQ multiplex PCR. From that table come the V and J calls and clone size; the DNA was used to work out D and trimming. The table has 150,000 or so clones, 75% to 90% seen once. In germline, CDR1 is MDHEN, CDR2 SYDVKM. Germline trimming cut 6 bases from V and 4 bases from J; bases unmatched to any gene: 11. This CDR3 is 15 amino acids long.

The TCR comes from a woman aged 35 to 49 who had been exposed to COVID-19. Sequencing was done on a sample of PBMCs or T cells enriched from blood (not recorded which). This chain uses TRBV28 with TRBJ1-1, with TRBD1 matching over 7 bases. Here the CDR3 DNA reads TGTGCCAGCAGCCGCGCGACAGGGCACGGCACTGAAGCTTTCTTT. Its translation is CASSRATGHGTEAFF.